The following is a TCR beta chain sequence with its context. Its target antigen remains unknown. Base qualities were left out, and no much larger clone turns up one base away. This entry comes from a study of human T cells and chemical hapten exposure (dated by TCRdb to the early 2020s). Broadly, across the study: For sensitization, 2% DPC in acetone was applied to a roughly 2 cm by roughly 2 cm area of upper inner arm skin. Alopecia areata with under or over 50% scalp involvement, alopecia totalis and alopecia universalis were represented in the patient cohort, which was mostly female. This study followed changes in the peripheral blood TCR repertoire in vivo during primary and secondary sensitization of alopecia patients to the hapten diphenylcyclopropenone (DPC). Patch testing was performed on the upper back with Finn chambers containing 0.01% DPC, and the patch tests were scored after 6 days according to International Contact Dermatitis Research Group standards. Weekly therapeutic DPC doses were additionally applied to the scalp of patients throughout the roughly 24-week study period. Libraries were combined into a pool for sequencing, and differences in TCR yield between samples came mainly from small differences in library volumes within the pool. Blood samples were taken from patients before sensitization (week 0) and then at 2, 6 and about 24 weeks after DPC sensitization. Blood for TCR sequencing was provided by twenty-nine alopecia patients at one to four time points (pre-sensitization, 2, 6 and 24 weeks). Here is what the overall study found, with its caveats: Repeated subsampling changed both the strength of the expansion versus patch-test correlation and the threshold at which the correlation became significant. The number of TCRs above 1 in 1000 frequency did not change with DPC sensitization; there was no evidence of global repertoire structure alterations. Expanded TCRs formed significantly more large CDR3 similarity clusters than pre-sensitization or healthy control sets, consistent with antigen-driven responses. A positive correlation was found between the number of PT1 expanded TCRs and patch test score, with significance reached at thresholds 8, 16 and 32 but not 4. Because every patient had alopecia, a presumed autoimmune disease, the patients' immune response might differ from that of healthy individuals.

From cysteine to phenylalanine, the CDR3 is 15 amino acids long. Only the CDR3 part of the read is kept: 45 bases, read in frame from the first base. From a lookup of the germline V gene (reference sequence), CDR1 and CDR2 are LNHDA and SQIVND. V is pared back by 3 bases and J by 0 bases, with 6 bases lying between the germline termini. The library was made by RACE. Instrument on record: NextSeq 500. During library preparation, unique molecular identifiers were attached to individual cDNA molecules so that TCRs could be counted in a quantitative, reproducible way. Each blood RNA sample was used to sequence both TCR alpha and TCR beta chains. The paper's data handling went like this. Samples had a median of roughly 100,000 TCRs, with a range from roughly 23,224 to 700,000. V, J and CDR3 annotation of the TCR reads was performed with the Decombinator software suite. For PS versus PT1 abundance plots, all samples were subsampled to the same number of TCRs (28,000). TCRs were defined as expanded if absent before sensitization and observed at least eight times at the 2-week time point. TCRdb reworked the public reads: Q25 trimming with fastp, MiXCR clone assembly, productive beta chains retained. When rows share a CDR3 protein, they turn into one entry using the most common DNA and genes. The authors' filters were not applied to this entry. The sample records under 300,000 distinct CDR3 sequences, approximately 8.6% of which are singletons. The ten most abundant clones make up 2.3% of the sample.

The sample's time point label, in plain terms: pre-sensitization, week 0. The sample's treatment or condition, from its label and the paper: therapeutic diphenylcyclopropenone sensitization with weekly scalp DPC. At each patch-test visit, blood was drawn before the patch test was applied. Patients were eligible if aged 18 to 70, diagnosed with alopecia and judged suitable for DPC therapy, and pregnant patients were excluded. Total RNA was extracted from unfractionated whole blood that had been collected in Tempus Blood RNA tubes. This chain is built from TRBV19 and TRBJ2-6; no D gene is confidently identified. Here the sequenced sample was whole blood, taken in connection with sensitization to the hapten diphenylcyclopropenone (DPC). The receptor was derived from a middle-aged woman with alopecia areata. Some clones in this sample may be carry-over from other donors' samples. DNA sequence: TGTGCCAGTAGTATGGTTGGCTCTGGGGCCAACGTCCTGACTTTC. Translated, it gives CASSMVGSGANVLTF.